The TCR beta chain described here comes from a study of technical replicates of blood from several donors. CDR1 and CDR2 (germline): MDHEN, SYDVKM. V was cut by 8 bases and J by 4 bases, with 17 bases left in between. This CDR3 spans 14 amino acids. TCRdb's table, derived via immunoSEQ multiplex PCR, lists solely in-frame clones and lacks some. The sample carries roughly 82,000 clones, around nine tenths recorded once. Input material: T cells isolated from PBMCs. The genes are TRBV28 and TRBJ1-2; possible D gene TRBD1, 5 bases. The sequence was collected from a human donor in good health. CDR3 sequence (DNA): TGTGCCAGCCTCGACAGTCGGCGAGGCTATGGCTACACCTTC. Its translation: CASLDSRRGYGYTF.